The clone carrying this T cell receptor (beta chain) was seen a handful of times. The target antigen is unknown. TCRdb independently ran MiXCR on the 5' RACE reads; one entry per CDR3 protein. The sample carries about 340,000 distinct CDR3 sequences, approximately 12% recorded once. The entry originates in a study of T-cell memory formation after mild COVID-19. V shed 5 bases and J 2 bases; nucleotides not matched to a gene: 10. The germline gives CDR1 MNHEY, CDR2 SMNVEV (reference sequence). This CDR3 comprises 18 residues. Study results and caveats: The SARS-CoV-2 specificity of second-wave clones reaching peak at day 37 remained unverified.

The source of this sequence is a man aged 18 to 29 who had mild COVID-19 (a few samples of this study predate the infection). Cell type and time point are not known. The rearrangement uses TRBV27 and TRBJ1-6, with 9 positions matching TRBD1. Sample: PBMCs or a T cell subset sorted from them (not recorded which). CDR3 DNA: TGTGCCAGCAGTGCAACCGGGACAGGGATCGCCTATAATTCACCCCTCCACTTT. As protein: CASSATGTGIAYNSPLHF.